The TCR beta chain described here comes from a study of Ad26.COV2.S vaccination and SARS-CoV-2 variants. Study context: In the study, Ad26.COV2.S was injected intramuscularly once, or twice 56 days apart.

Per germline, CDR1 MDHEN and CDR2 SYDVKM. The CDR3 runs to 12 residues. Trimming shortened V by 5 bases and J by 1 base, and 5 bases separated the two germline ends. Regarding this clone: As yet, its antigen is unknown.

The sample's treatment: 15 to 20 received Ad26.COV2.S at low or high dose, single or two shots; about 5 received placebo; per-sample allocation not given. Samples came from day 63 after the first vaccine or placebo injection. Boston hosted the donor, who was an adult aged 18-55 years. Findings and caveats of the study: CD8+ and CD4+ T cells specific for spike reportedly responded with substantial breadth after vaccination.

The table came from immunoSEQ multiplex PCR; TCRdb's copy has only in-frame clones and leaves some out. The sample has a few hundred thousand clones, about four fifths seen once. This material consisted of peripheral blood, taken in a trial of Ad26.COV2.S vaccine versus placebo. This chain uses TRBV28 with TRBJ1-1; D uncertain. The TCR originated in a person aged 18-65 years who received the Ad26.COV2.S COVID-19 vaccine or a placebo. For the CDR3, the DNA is TGTGCCAGCAGTAAGAGGAACACTGAAGCTTTCTTT. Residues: CASSKRNTEAFF.